This TCR beta chain was sequenced during a study of identical twins (dated by TCRdb to about 2016). For context, the study as a whole: TCR alpha and beta repertoires from monozygotic twins, unrelated adults of various ages and cord blood were deep-sequenced to test whether fetal clonotypes persist. To rule out contamination, the twin experiments were replicated at different times with different library preparation protocols. What the work shows at the level of the full study, not this receptor alone: In monozygotic twins, out-of-frame TCR alpha sharing was systematically underestimated by recombination models, although the models agreed with sharing between unrelated individuals. Abundant cord blood beta clonotypes had fewer insertions, young adult naive repertoires showed a similar but weaker trend, and memory repertoires showed no such trend. Invariant T cells such as MAIT and iNKT could partly confound zero-insertion analyses, though diverse VJ usage argued against this for most clonotypes. Compared with coincidental sharing between unrelated individuals, an excess of low generation-probability sequences was observed among out-of-frame TCR alpha sequences shared between twins. Because the same donors could not be followed over many years, the conclusions relied on cross-sectional statistical analysis. Excess twin sharing in beta out-of-frame sequences was weaker because fewer shared sequences lowered the signal-to-noise ratio.

The germline V gene gives CDR1 as MNHNS and CDR2 as SASEGT. V and J are trimmed by 6 bases and 1 base, and the gene matches miss 5 bases of the junction. There are 15 amino acids in the CDR3, from cysteine to phenylalanine inclusive. Only CDR3 DNA is held: 45 bases, read in frame from base 1. Only healthy Caucasian donors were included. The twin cohort comprised three pairs of female monozygotic twins, all aged roughly 18 to 30 years. The RNA used for TCR libraries was isolated from peripheral blood mononuclear cells. Of note for this clonotype: This receptor's antigen is unknown. Per-base quality was not reported, and no clone a single base away is much larger than it.

Library generation was performed with 5' RACE. TCRdb lists the instrument as Illumina HiSeq 2000. A universal primer binding site was introduced by template switching, and a unique molecular identifier was present in the final cDNA, enabling accurate counting of TCR cDNA molecules. Specific primers in the conserved constant-segment region were used to synthesize first-strand cDNA for TCR alpha and beta chains. Each cDNA library was double barcoded, with a SMART-Mk sample barcode plus Illumina barcodes, to control for contamination. TruSeq adapter sequences and Illumina sample barcodes were added in two successive PCR steps. TCR alpha and beta cDNA libraries were sequenced on the Illumina HiSeq platform with custom primers. Concerning the study's data processing: Unique molecular identifiers were extracted from raw reads with MiGEC, and CDR3 positions were determined with MiXCR. Recombination models were inferred per individual with the repgenHMM and IGoR tools using an EM algorithm. The analysis of shared clonotypes was done with the tcR package in R, with sharing normalized by the product of cloneset sizes. To study raw recombination free of thymic and clonal selection effects, out-of-frame nonproductive sequences were analyzed. TCRdb trimmed the raw reads at Q25, called clones with MiXCR and kept productive beta chains. Every entry covers one CDR3 protein and lists the most common genes and DNA from its rows. The V and J calls reflect TCRdb's pipeline rather than the authors' work. The sample contains some 500,000 distinct CDR3 sequences, more than 9% of them found a single time. The top ten clones comprise around 3.1% of the sample.

These data were also reused for a study on yellow fever vaccine responses in identical twins. The second paper further reports: The T cell response to vaccination in identical twins was reported by the authors to appear partly convergent and partly personalized. The study precisely tracked vaccine-responding T cell clones in identical twins.

The rearrangement joined TRBV6-1 to TRBJ1-5, with 8 junctional bases fitting TRBD1. Sequences were obtained from PBMCs. This clonotype was sampled from a woman aged 18-29 years in good health. The DNA sequence is TGTGCCAGCAGGACAGGGGCTGTCAGCAATCAGCCCCAGCATTTT. Its protein product is CASRTGAVSNQPQHF.